Listed here are 30 T cell receptor beta chains from one sample, sequenced in a study of response to subunit inactivated influenza vaccine. TCRdb ran MiXCR on the RT-PCR reads and lists one entry per CDR3 protein. In the table there are 150,000 to 200,000 distinct CDR3 sequences, approximately 12% of which are singletons. The sample was also linked to a second study, of T cells expressing NK-cell markers. That publication notes: In generating TCR beta cDNA, 5'RACE template switching with UMIs was used.

The sample consisted of CD8+ T cells sorted from PBMCs, taken roughly 12 days after vaccination. Every receptor here comes from a man over 45 who received an inactivated influenza vaccine.

V usage is TRBV6-5 and J usage is TRBJ2-7; D is unclear. The germline gives CDR1 MNHEY, CDR2 SVGAGI. V was cut by 0 bases and J by 0 bases, with 9 bases left in between. The CDR3 sequence is 15 residues long. CDR3 in DNA: TGTGCCAGCAGTTACTCGCAGGTGTCCTCCTACGAGCAGTACTTC. It encodes CASSYSQVSSYEQYF.

This chain uses TRBV25-1 with TRBJ2-7, with 11 bases that match TRBD2. The CDR3 totals 14 residues. CDR1 is MGHDK, CDR2 SYGVNS, per germline. V was clipped by 4 bases and J by 3 bases; unmatched bases: 2. CDR3 loop: CASSGGLAGYEQYF. Here the CDR3 DNA reads TGTGCCAGCAGTGGAGGACTAGCGGGCTACGAGCAGTACTTC.

This clonotype was counted between two and nine times. The CDR3: CASSELGRNTEAFF. The CDR3 DNA sequence: TGTGCCAGCAGTGAATTGGGACGGAACACTGAAGCTTTCTTT. The rearrangement joins TRBV6-1 to TRBJ1-1; D may be TRBD1 (5 bases). Trimming removed 2 bases at V and 1 base at J, with 8 bases between. Germline V lookup: CDR1 MNHNS, CDR2 SASEGT. The CDR3 totals 14 residues.

There are a few counts of this clonotype. V and J are TRBV6-5 and TRBJ2-3; 12 bases match TRBD1. Germline CDR1 and CDR2: MNHEY and SVGAGI. The CDR3 is 16 amino acids. After removal of 2 bases from V and 4 bases from J, the junction contained 4 bases not matched to a gene. The CDR3 nucleotides read TGTGCCAGCAGTTACCGGGACAGGGGGCTGGCAGATACGCAGTATTTT. Its translation is CASSYRDRGLADTQYF.

About this clonotype itself: A much larger clone lies one base from this, so it may be a read error. The rearrangement joins TRBV28 to TRBJ2-7, with D perhaps matching TRBD2 (6 bases). CDR3 length: 15 residues. Germline CDR1 and CDR2: MDHEN and SYDVKM. CDR3: CASRVAGSGSYEQNF. The DNA of the CDR3 is TGTGCCAGCAGGGTCGCGGGATCGGGCTCCTACGAGCAGAACTTC.

This clonotype was picked up many times. The chain links TRBV11-2 to TRBJ1-1, with a tentative D call TRBD1 (5 bases). The CDR3 length is 15 residues. Germline lookup yields CDR1 SGHAT and CDR2 FQNNGV. V lost 5 bases and J 1 base, leaving 14 bases between the germline ends. The CDR3 spells CASSRQPTGNTEAFF. The CDR3 DNA reads TGTGCCAGCAGCAGACAACCAACAGGGAACACTGAAGCTTTCTTT.

This clonotype has more than one count but fewer than ten. V is TRBV27 and J is TRBJ2-7; D call uncertain. Germline V CDR1 and CDR2: MNHEY, SMNVEV (reference sequence). The CDR3 runs to 11 residues. V gave up 3 bases and J gave up 5 bases, with 5 bases separating them. The CDR3 DNA reads TGTGCCAGCAGTTTTGCCCACGAGCAGTACTTC. It yields the protein CASSFAHEQYF.

This clonotype was detected only a few times. This chain links TRBV11-2 with TRBJ2-5, with no clear D. The CDR3 has 15 amino acids. V was trimmed by 0 bases and J by 1 base, leaving 9 bases between them. CDR1 SGHAT and CDR2 FQNNGV come from the germline V gene. The CDR3 spells CASSLDFLSQETQYF. DNA of the CDR3: TGTGCCAGCAGCTTAGATTTCCTCAGCCAAGAGACCCAGTACTTC.

This clonotype was observed a handful of times. V and J are TRBV5-1 and TRBJ1-1; 7 positions match TRBD1. Looked up from germline, CDR1 is SGHRS and CDR2 is YFSETQ. The CDR3 sequence is 13 residues long. V shed 4 bases and J 5 bases; nucleotides not matched to a gene: 5. In nucleotides, the CDR3 is TGCGCCAGCAGCGAGGGGGCAGGGACTGAAGCTTTCTTT. Protein: CASSEGAGTEAFF.

This clonotype was counted ten times or more. The DNA for the CDR3 is TGTGCCAGCAGCTTAGATCCTGAAGCTTTCTTT. Translation: CASSLDPEAFF. The genes are TRBV7-9 and TRBJ1-1; no clear D. The CDR3 runs to 11 residues. The V and J ends lost 1 base and 6 bases respectively, with 3 bases between them. From germline, CDR1 is SEHNR and CDR2 FQNEAQ (reference sequence).

The chain uses TRBV6-2 or TRBV6-3 and TRBJ2-3, with D maybe TRBD2 (5 bases). V dropped 2 bases and J dropped 2 bases, with 14 bases sitting between them. Germline V gives CDR1 MNHEY, CDR2 SVGEGT. The CDR3 contains 16 residues. The CDR3 DNA reads as TGTGCCAGCAGTTACCCTACCGAAGGACTCACAGATACGCAGTATTTT. Translating gives CASSYPTEGLTDTQYF.

This clonotype was counted between two and nine times. J is TRBJ2-5 and V is TRBV27, with 9 positions matching TRBD1. V lost 5 bases and J lost 7; bases outside the gene matches: 11. CDR3 length: 15 amino acids. Germline CDR1 reads MNHEY; CDR2 reads SMNVEV (reference sequence). This chain's CDR3 is CASSISGTGLWTQYF. The CDR3 nucleotides read TGTGCCAGCAGTATTTCGGGGACAGGGTTGTGGACCCAGTACTTC.

The table lists this clonotype with a few counts. The chain uses TRBV12-3 or TRBV12-4 and TRBJ2-7; a possible D gene is TRBD2 (6 bases). The CDR3 is made up of 13 amino acids. V lost 3 bases, J lost 4 bases, and 10 bases lay in between. The CDR3 reads CASSFTAGYEQYF. For the CDR3, the DNA is TGTGCCAGCAGTTTCACGGCGGGGTACGAGCAGTACTTC.

In this sample, this clonotype turned up many times. V is TRBV6-1 and J is TRBJ2-1; the D gene is possibly TRBD2 (6 bases). Germline V gene sequence: CDR1 MNHNS, CDR2 SASEGT. This CDR3 has 15 amino acids. The germline V and J ends were trimmed by 9 bases and 2 bases, with 17 bases remaining between them. The CDR3 region is CASQESGPTYNEQFF. CDR3 sequence (DNA): TGTGCCAGTCAGGAGAGCGGGCCAACCTACAATGAGCAGTTCTTC.

The rearrangement links TRBV7-9 to TRBJ2-1, with TRBD2 matching 12 bases. Germline assignment: CDR1 SEHNR and CDR2 FQNEAQ (reference sequence). J gave up 10 bases and V 1 base, and 5 bases lay outside the gene matches. The CDR3 totals 15 residues. Here the CDR3 DNA reads TGTGCCAGCAGCTTAGGCCTAGCGGGAGGGCACGAGCAGTTCTTC. It encodes CASSLGLAGGHEQFF.

This chain joins TRBV29-1 and TRBJ2-2, with D perhaps TRBD2 (6 bases). The CDR3 has 13 residues. CDR1 SQVTM and CDR2 ANQGSEA come from the germline V gene. V lost 4 bases to trimming and J lost 5 bases, with 11 bases between them. CDR3 sequence: CSVVASDTGELFF. The CDR3 bases are TGCAGCGTTGTGGCTAGCGATACCGGGGAGCTGTTTTTT.

The chain links TRBV7-9 to TRBJ2-1, with D maybe TRBD1 (5 bases). V was trimmed by 4 bases and J by 7 bases, leaving 11 bases between them. The CDR3 sequence is 13 residues long. Germline CDR1 and CDR2: SEHNR and FQNEAQ (reference sequence). Written as DNA, the CDR3 is TGTGCCAGCAGCTCGACAGACCCTAATGAGCAGTTCTTC. This gives the protein CASSSTDPNEQFF.

The chain couples TRBV7-9 to TRBJ2-5; D is unresolved. CDR1 is SEHNR and CDR2 is FQNEAQ in the germline V gene (reference sequence). The ends were cut back, 1 base at V and 5 bases at J, with 5 bases in the middle. The CDR3 is 12 amino acids. CDR3 DNA sequence: TGTGCCAGCAGCTTAGATTCCGAGACCCAGTACTTC. This encodes CASSLDSETQYF.

This clonotype showed up just a few times. The V and J genes are TRBV7-2 and TRBJ2-1; 7 bases are a match to TRBD2. The germline CDR1 and CDR2 sequences are SGHTA and FQGNSA. The CDR3 covers 15 residues. V shed 3 bases, J shed 4 bases, and the junction held 6 bases outside the gene matches. The CDR3 sequence is CASSFAGGVYNEQFF. Written as DNA, the CDR3 is TGTGCCAGCAGCTTTGCTGGGGGGGTGTACAATGAGCAGTTCTTC.

The chain carries TRBV27 and TRBJ1-3; perhaps TRBD1 as D (6 bases). The CDR3 is 16 residues long. V was shortened by 5 bases and J by 0 bases, with 14 bases between the two germline ends. Per germline, CDR1 MNHEY and CDR2 SMNVEV (reference sequence). The CDR3 region is CASSLLGAGSGNTIYF. DNA of the CDR3: TGTGCCAGCAGTCTCCTGGGGGCCGGCTCTGGAAACACCATATATTTT.

This clonotype was counted at least ten times. The chain links TRBV25-1 to TRBJ1-2, with D maybe TRBD1 (5 bases). Germline loops: CDR1 MGHDK, CDR2 SYGVNS. The CDR3 has 13 amino acids. The V and J ends lost 3 bases and 3 bases respectively, with 8 bases between them. CDR3 DNA: TGTGCCAGCAGTGATCGGGGCTACTATGGCTACACCTTC. Protein product: CASSDRGYYGYTF.

The chain couples TRBV4-3 to TRBJ2-1, with D possibly TRBD2 on 6 matching bases. CDR3 length: 16 residues. V dropped 3 bases and J dropped 1 base, with 13 bases sitting between them. From germline, CDR1 is LGHNA and CDR2 YSLEER. CDR3 DNA: TGCGCCAGCAGCCACTTAGCGGTCCGATCCTACAATGAGCAGTTCTTC. Translated: CASSHLAVRSYNEQFF.

The CDR3 nucleotides are TGCGCCAGCAGCCAAGATCTCCCGGTCAGGGGCAATCAGCCCCAGCATTTT. Protein product: CASSQDLPVRGNQPQHF. This chain connects TRBV4-3 to TRBJ1-5, with D possibly being TRBD1 (5 bases). This CDR3 has 17 residues. The germline V and J ends were trimmed by 0 bases and 2 bases, with 14 bases remaining between them. Germline-derived CDR1 and CDR2 are LGHNA and YSLEER.

This clonotype occurred many times. The chain recombines TRBV4-3 with TRBJ2-1; TRBD2 matches 11 bases. The germline V gene has CDR1 LGHNA and CDR2 YSLEER. The V and J ends lost 4 bases and 8 bases, in that order; junction bases with no gene match: 13. The CDR3 has 17 amino acids. The DNA of the CDR3 is TGCGCCAGCAGCCTTAATCGGATAGCGGGAGGGCTCGATGAGCAGTTCTTC. This codes for CASSLNRIAGGLDEQFF.

The rearrangement uses TRBV29-1 and TRBJ2-5; 14 positions agree with TRBD2. Per germline, CDR1 SQVTM and CDR2 ANQGSEA. After removal of 3 bases from V and 5 bases from J, the junction contained 5 bases not matched to a gene. This CDR3 has 15 residues. CDR3 DNA sequence: TGCAGCGTTGAGACTAGCGGGAGGGCCCTTGAGACCCAGTACTTC. Protein sequence: CSVETSGRALETQYF.

The genes are TRBV7-9 and TRBJ2-1; 8 bases fit TRBD2. J was trimmed by 3 bases and V by 5 bases; bases with no gene match: 6. The CDR3 consists of 15 residues. Germline V gene lookup returns CDR1 SEHNR and CDR2 FQNEAQ (reference sequence). The CDR3 region has the DNA TGTGCCAGCAGCACATGGGGGACTAGCTACAATGAGCAGTTCTTC. Its protein product is CASSTWGTSYNEQFF.

This clonotype was seen many times. J is TRBJ1-2 and V is TRBV28; D is perhaps TRBD1 (6 bases). This CDR3 is built from 14 residues. The V gene's germline CDR1 is MDHEN and CDR2 SYDVKM. V gave up 5 bases and J gave up 11 bases, with 21 bases separating them. The CDR3 is CASSVTGHRTLYTF. The CDR3 DNA follows: TGTGCCAGCAGTGTGACAGGTCATAGGACACTTTACACCTTC.

This clonotype appeared a few times. V usage is TRBV7-9 and J usage is TRBJ1-1; D not resolved. The ends were cut back, 1 base at V and 5 bases at J, with 5 bases in the middle. The CDR3 runs 12 residues. Germline V gene lookup returns CDR1 SEHNR and CDR2 FQNEAQ (reference sequence). The CDR3 region has the DNA TGTGCCAGCAGCTTAGAACGGACTGAAGCTTTCTTT. Translating gives CASSLERTEAFF.

This clonotype has a count of ten or more. This chain uses TRBV6-1 with TRBJ2-3; D perhaps matches TRBD2 (5 bases). This CDR3 region has 15 residues. The germline gives CDR1 MNHNS, CDR2 SASEGT. Trimming shortened V by 5 bases and J by 5 bases, and 17 bases separated the two germline ends. DNA for the CDR3: TGTGCCAGCAGTCCCGGTCTATTGGGGAGAGATACGCAGTATTTT. Its translation is CASSPGLLGRDTQYF.

This clonotype was detected many times. The V gene is TRBV11-2, the J gene TRBJ2-1; D is unclear. V lost 8 bases, J lost 3 bases, and 5 bases lay in between. Per the germline V gene, CDR1 is SGHAT and CDR2 is FQNNGV. This CDR3 has 11 residues. CDR3 sequence (DNA): TGTGCCAGCCGCCTCTACAATGAGCAGTTCTTC. Translation gives CASRLYNEQFF.